This T cell receptor (beta chain) was recovered during a study of blood T cell repertoires in COVID-19. In the study overall: PBMCs, B-cell-depleted T cells, or T cells provided the cDNA or gDNA that made up the material.

Clinical history reported by participants formed the basis on which cohorts were assigned. It was within 2 weeks before study entry that exposed participants met a COVID-19 case. The CDR3 consists of 16 residues. V dropped 2 bases and J dropped 1 base, with 12 bases sitting between them. In germline, CDR1 is MNHNS, CDR2 SASEGT. In the original workflow: By means of reference gene primer amplification, nucleated cell counts were estimated. Using immunoSEQ multiplex PCR, the repertoire was profiled, and TCRdb retains in-frame clones only, with some absent. For V, J and clone size, that table is used; D and trimming come from the DNA. The sample contains about 280,000 clones, around 93% of which appear only once.

The receptor was isolated from a man aged 35 to 55 who had been exposed to COVID-19. The genes are TRBV6-1 and TRBJ2-1; D is unresolved. The sequencing input was PBMCs or T cells enriched from blood (not recorded which). This chain's CDR3 is CASSESVAVSYNEQFF. The CDR3 coding sequence is TGTGCCAGCAGTGAAAGTGTGGCAGTGTCCTACAATGAGCAGTTCTTC.